The 15 T cell receptor beta chains in this list originate from one sample, sequenced in a study of blood T cell repertoires in COVID-19. Measured with immunoSEQ multiplex PCR; TCRdb has only the in-frame clones, and not every one. Among around 150,000 clones listed, about 88% were seen once. The sample taken for sequencing was peripheral blood. These receptors all stem from a woman aged 55-70 years with COVID-19, enrolled during active disease.

Only one count was recorded for this clone. The chain uses TRBV5-5 and TRBJ1-5, with D unresolved. Trimming removed 4 bases at V and 3 bases at J, with 14 bases between. Germline V gene lookup returns CDR1 SGHKS and CDR2 YYEKEE (reference sequence). The CDR3 is made up of 15 amino acids. This CDR3 is CASSGSREHNQPQHF. Here the CDR3 DNA reads TGTGCCAGCAGCGGCTCAAGGGAGCACAATCAGCCCCAGCATTTT.

The V and J genes are TRBV3-1 (or the pseudogene TRBV3-2) and TRBJ2-1; D remains ambiguous. This CDR3 has 13 amino acids. Trimming shortened V by 3 bases and J by 6 bases, and 9 bases separated the two germline ends. CDR1 is LGHDT and CDR2 is YNNKEL in the germline V gene (reference sequence). The CDR3 region has the DNA TGTGCCAGCAGCCAGACGCCTAGCAATGAGCAGTTCTTC. Amino acid sequence: CASSQTPSNEQFF.

V usage is TRBV5-1 and J usage is TRBJ2-5, with D perhaps matching TRBD2 (7 bases). From germline, CDR1 is SGHRS and CDR2 YFSETQ. The V gene lost 5 bases and the J gene lost 5 bases, with 16 bases spanning the gap. This CDR3 region has 14 residues. CDR3 region: CASSKGEGGETQYF. The CDR3 coding sequence is TGCGCCAGCAGTAAGGGGGAGGGCGGTGAGACCCAGTACTTC.

The chain carries TRBV2 and TRBJ1-5; unclear D gene. This CDR3 is 14 amino acids long. Trimming took off 6 bases at V and 1 base at J, with 10 bases between the two ends. Germline assignment: CDR1 SNHLY and CDR2 FYNNEI. The CDR3 DNA follows: TGTGCCAGCAGCAGGTCCTACAGCAATCAGCCCCAGCATTTT. It translates to CASSRSYSNQPQHF.

With respect to this clone: One junction end disagrees with the germline gene, perhaps due to a read error. The chain has TRBV7-7 and TRBJ2-2; TRBD1 is a possible D gene (5 bases). The CDR3 consists of 15 residues. Germline assignment: CDR1 SSHAT and CDR2 FNYEAQ (reference sequence). CDR3 DNA sequence: TGTGCTAGCAGCTTACAGGATCCGAACACCGGGGAGCTGTTTTTT. It is translated as CASSLQDPNTGELFF. The entire variable domain, with the rest obtained from reference TRBV7-7 and TRBJ2-2, is as follows: GAGVSQSPRYKVTKRGQDVTLRCDPISSHATLYWYQQALGQGPEFLTYFNYEAQPDKSGLPSDRFSAERPEGSISTLTIQRTEQRDSAMYRCASSLQDPNTGELFFGEGSRLTVL.

The chain employs TRBV5-4 and TRBJ2-7; D call uncertain. The V gene lost 3 bases and the J gene lost 5 bases, with 12 bases spanning the gap. The CDR3 length is 13 residues. Germline V gene sequence: CDR1 SGHNT, CDR2 YYREEE (reference sequence). The CDR3 sequence: CASSWAHTDEQYF. The CDR3 bases are TGTGCCAGCAGCTGGGCCCACACCGACGAGCAGTACTTC.

The rearrangement uses TRBV20-1 and TRBJ2-1; 8 nucleotides agree with TRBD2. This CDR3 has 16 amino acids. The ends lost 3 bases at V and 0 bases at J; junction bases unmatched: 7. Germline CDR1 is DFQATT and CDR2 is SNEGSKA (reference sequence). The CDR3 protein is CSASRARGASYNEQFF. CDR3 DNA sequence: TGCAGTGCTAGTCGGGCGCGGGGGGCCTCCTACAATGAGCAGTTCTTC.

The rearrangement uses TRBV5-6 and TRBJ2-7; 7 bases line up with TRBD1. Germline trimming cut 5 bases from V and 4 bases from J; bases unmatched to any gene: 21. Per germline, CDR1 SGHDT and CDR2 YYEEEE. The CDR3 is 18 amino acids. The CDR3, as DNA: TGTGCCAGCAGGTTCGGACAGGACCTCTCGGGATGGTCTTACGAGCAGTACGTC. Translating gives CASRFGQDLSGWSYEQYV.

The V call is TRBV11-2, the J call TRBJ1-5, with D possibly TRBD1 on 6 matching bases. Trimming pared 2 bases from V and 2 bases from J, leaving 7 bases between. This CDR3 has 14 residues. Germline CDR1 reads SGHAT; CDR2 reads FQNNGV. Written as DNA, the CDR3 is TGTGCCAGCAGCTTATCAGGGGGCAATCAGCCCCAGCATTTT. Amino acids: CASSLSGGNQPQHF.

The chain has TRBV7-9 and TRBJ2-3, with D perhaps TRBD2 (6 bases). The V gene lost 8 bases and the J gene lost 0 bases, with 12 bases spanning the gap. The germline CDR1 and CDR2 sequences are SEHNR and FQNEAQ (reference sequence). The CDR3 totals 14 residues. The CDR3 loop reads CASGGAGSTDTQYF. DNA of the CDR3: TGTGCCAGCGGTGGTGCGGGGAGCACAGATACGCAGTATTTT.

The chain is built from TRBV19 and TRBJ1-2; TRBD1 might be the D (5 bases). The CDR3 runs to 15 residues. Trimming stripped 3 bases from V and 4 bases from J, with 15 bases between. Germline V CDR1 and CDR2: LNHDA, SQIVND (reference sequence). CDR3: CASSIRQPFSYGYTF. The CDR3 DNA follows: TGTGCCAGTAGTATCAGACAGCCCTTCTCCTATGGCTACACCTTC.

The chain joins TRBV5-8 to TRBJ1-5; the match to TRBD1 covers 7 bases. The CDR3 consists of 15 residues. The V gene's germline CDR1 is SGHTS and CDR2 YDEGEE. With 4 bases clipped from V and 3 bases from J, the junction kept 7 bases outside the gene matches. CDR3 sequence reads: CASSLRDRPNQPQHF. As DNA, the CDR3 is TGTGCCAGCAGCCTCCGGGACAGACCCAATCAGCCCCAGCATTTT.

V and J are TRBV27 and TRBJ1-2; a possible D gene is TRBD1 (6 bases). Germline V CDR1 and CDR2: MNHEY, SMNVEV (reference sequence). The ends were cut back, 1 base at V and 4 bases at J, with 13 bases in the middle. CDR3 length equals 15 residues. The CDR3 nucleotides read TGTGCCAGCAGTTTATTAGGCAGGGGCGGCTATGGCTACACCTTC. Translated: CASSLLGRGGYGYTF.

J is TRBJ2-7 and V is TRBV29-1; 8 nucleotides align to TRBD1. Germline loops: CDR1 SQVTM, CDR2 ANQGSEA. With V trimmed by 5 bases and J by 5 bases, 8 bases remained unmatched. The CDR3 has 13 residues. The CDR3 is CSVRLQGVDEQYF. The CDR3 DNA sequence: TGCAGCGTTAGATTACAGGGGGTAGACGAGCAGTACTTC.

This rearrangement joins TRBV2 to TRBJ1-6; the D gene is possibly TRBD1 (6 bases). This CDR3 spans 14 amino acids. CDR1 SNHLY and CDR2 FYNNEI come from the germline V gene. Trimming cost V 5 bases and J 4 bases, with 9 bases left between them. For the CDR3, the DNA is TGTGCCAGCAGTAGGACAGCATATAATTCACCCCTCCACTTT. Translation: CASSRTAYNSPLHF.